These T cell receptor beta chains were read from a single sample in a study of cytomegalovirus exposure and HLA in healthy donors. Libraries were prepared by immunoSEQ multiplex PCR; TCRdb keeps only in-frame clonotypes and omits some of them. The repertoire holds some 140,000 clones, with 86% as singletons. Sequencing was done on a sample of PBMCs. Receptors were obtained from a man between 18 and 29 years old in good health and CMV-seropositive. The CDR3 runs from the conserved cysteine through the conserved F or W. The D gene is left open where the match is weak. Only part of the rows carry a size: once, few, many, or a class if the clone is expanded.

d_call: TRBD1; j_call: TRBJ1-1; v_call: TRBV27; clone_size: -; cdr3_aa: CAVLPGTGPTEAFF; cdr3_nt: TGTGCCGTTCTACCCGGGACAGGGCCCACTGAAGCTTTCTTT
d_call: -; j_call: TRBJ1-2; v_call: TRBV27; clone_size: few; cdr3_aa: CASSFGRYYGYTF; cdr3_nt: TGTGCCAGCAGTTTTGGGAGATACTATGGCTACACCTTC
d_call: -; j_call: TRBJ2-2; v_call: TRBV19; clone_size: once; cdr3_aa: CASSPNALRNTGELFF; cdr3_nt: TGTGCCAGTAGTCCCAACGCACTGAGGAACACCGGGGAGCTGTTTTTT
d_call: -; j_call: TRBJ2-7; v_call: TRBV12-2; clone_size: -; cdr3_aa: CASRLGDRGLDEQYF; cdr3_nt: TGTGCAAGTCGCTTAGGGGACAGGGGTCTCGACGAGCAGTACTTC
d_call: -; j_call: TRBJ1-3; v_call: TRBV9; clone_size: -; cdr3_aa: CASSWRGGAFAGNTIYF; cdr3_nt: TGTGCCAGCAGCTGGCGTGGGGGGGCCTTTGCTGGAAACACCATATATTTT
d_call: -; j_call: TRBJ2-2; v_call: TRBV5-6; clone_size: -; cdr3_aa: CASSLGGEVTGELFF; cdr3_nt: TGTGCCAGCAGCTTGGGGGGAGAGGTCACCGGGGAGCTGTTTTTT
d_call: TRBD1; j_call: TRBJ1-1; v_call: TRBV2; clone_size: -; cdr3_aa: CASSLRTGNTEAFF; cdr3_nt: TGTGCCAGCAGTCTCCGGACAGGGAACACTGAAGCTTTCTTT
d_call: -; j_call: TRBJ2-1; v_call: TRBV15; clone_size: -; cdr3_aa: CATSRFPGGTGFPQGQFF; cdr3_nt: TGTGCCACCAGCAGATTCCCGGGGGGGACAGGGTTTCCCCAGGGGCAGTTCTTC
d_call: -; j_call: TRBJ2-1; v_call: TRBV29-1; clone_size: -; cdr3_aa: CSVEGPGNEQFF; cdr3_nt: TGCAGCGTTGAAGGGCCAGGCAATGAGCAGTTCTTC
d_call: -; j_call: TRBJ1-2; v_call: TRBV6-5; clone_size: -; cdr3_aa: CASSYSGDASNYGYTF; cdr3_nt: TGTGCCAGCAGTTATAGCGGGGACGCCTCTAACTATGGCTACACCTTC
d_call: -; j_call: TRBJ1-1; v_call: TRBV6-5; clone_size: -; cdr3_aa: CASSSPAGSTEAFF; cdr3_nt: TGTGCCAGCAGTTCACCCGCAGGGTCCACTGAAGCTTTCTTT
d_call: -; j_call: TRBJ2-3; v_call: TRBV6-1; clone_size: -; cdr3_aa: CASSEYRGRGTDTQYF; cdr3_nt: TGTGCCAGCAGTGAATATCGGGGTAGGGGCACAGATACGCAGTATTTT
d_call: -; j_call: TRBJ1-2; v_call: TRBV4-3; clone_size: -; cdr3_aa: CASSQDRVPSGYGYTF; cdr3_nt: TGCGCCAGCAGCCAAGATCGGGTGCCATCGGGCTATGGCTACACCTTC
d_call: -; j_call: TRBJ1-4; v_call: TRBV9; clone_size: -; cdr3_aa: CASSPGGGTNEKLFF; cdr3_nt: TGTGCCAGCAGCCCCGGGGGAGGAACTAATGAAAAACTGTTTTTT
d_call: TRBD1; j_call: TRBJ1-5; v_call: TRBV30; clone_size: -; cdr3_aa: CAWTRPTGRSGQPQHF; cdr3_nt: TGTGCCTGGACGCGCCCGACAGGGCGATCAGGTCAGCCCCAGCATTTT
d_call: TRBD1; j_call: TRBJ1-1; v_call: TRBV19; clone_size: -; cdr3_aa: CASTPTGGEGEAFF; cdr3_nt: TGTGCCAGTACCCCGACAGGGGGCGAAGGTGAAGCTTTCTTT
d_call: -; j_call: TRBJ2-7; v_call: TRBV29-1; clone_size: -; cdr3_aa: CSVAGDSYEQYF; cdr3_nt: TGCAGCGTTGCGGGGGACTCCTACGAGCAGTACTTC
d_call: TRBD1; j_call: TRBJ1-2; v_call: TRBV6-5; clone_size: -; cdr3_aa: CASSTDRVGGYTF; cdr3_nt: TGTGCCAGCAGCACGGACAGGGTGGGTGGCTACACCTTC
d_call: -; j_call: TRBJ1-2; v_call: TRBV7-9; clone_size: -; cdr3_aa: CASSLSSGIGGYTF; cdr3_nt: TGTGCCAGCAGCTTAAGTAGCGGTATAGGTGGCTACACCTTC
d_call: -; j_call: TRBJ2-2; v_call: TRBV4-3; clone_size: -; cdr3_aa: CASSQGGLNTGELFF; cdr3_nt: TGCGCCAGCAGCCAAGGGGGCTTGAACACCGGGGAGCTGTTTTTT
d_call: -; j_call: TRBJ2-1; v_call: TRBV7-2; clone_size: -; cdr3_aa: CASSLSDYLSYNEQFF; cdr3_nt: TGTGCCAGCAGCTTATCGGACTACCTCTCCTACAATGAGCAGTTCTTC
d_call: -; j_call: TRBJ2-5; v_call: TRBV5-1; clone_size: -; cdr3_aa: CASSLHGQKEETQYF; cdr3_nt: TGCGCCAGCAGCTTACATGGACAGAAAGAAGAGACCCAGTACTTC
d_call: TRBD1; j_call: TRBJ1-1; v_call: TRBV7-2; clone_size: -; cdr3_aa: CASSLLRSGGGDAFF; cdr3_nt: TGTGCCAGCAGCTTACTTAGGTCCGGAGGGGGCGATGCTTTCTTT
d_call: -; j_call: TRBJ2-5; v_call: TRBV7-2; clone_size: -; cdr3_aa: CASRRLVGETQYF; cdr3_nt: TGTGCCAGCAGACGGCTAGTCGGCGAGACCCAGTACTTC
d_call: TRBD1; j_call: TRBJ1-5; v_call: TRBV2; clone_size: few; cdr3_aa: CASSKGANQPQHF; cdr3_nt: TGTGCCAGCAGCAAGGGGGCCAATCAGCCCCAGCATTTT
d_call: TRBD1; j_call: TRBJ1-2; v_call: TRBV27; clone_size: -; cdr3_aa: CASSFGQGVDGYTF; cdr3_nt: TGTGCCAGCAGTTTTGGACAGGGGGTCGATGGCTACACCTTC
d_call: TRBD2; j_call: TRBJ2-7; v_call: TRBV19; clone_size: -; cdr3_aa: CASSSAGGGYEQYF; cdr3_nt: TGTGCCAGTAGTTCGGCGGGAGGAGGGTACGAGCAGTACTTC
d_call: -; j_call: TRBJ2-7; v_call: TRBV18; clone_size: medium-sized; cdr3_aa: CASSLPGSYEQYF; cdr3_nt: TGTGCCAGCTCACTCCCCGGCTCCTACGAGCAGTACTTC
d_call: TRBD2; j_call: TRBJ2-5; v_call: TRBV7-6; clone_size: -; cdr3_aa: CASSFGRGETQYF; cdr3_nt: TGTGCCAGCAGCTTTGGGCGGGGGGAGACCCAGTACTTC
d_call: TRBD1; j_call: TRBJ1-2; v_call: TRBV30; clone_size: -; cdr3_aa: CAWSQGAGASYGYTF; cdr3_nt: TGTGCCTGGAGCCAGGGGGCAGGGGCATCCTATGGCTACACCTTC
d_call: TRBD1; j_call: TRBJ1-1; v_call: TRBV25-1; clone_size: -; cdr3_aa: CASRRTGENTEAFF; cdr3_nt: TGTGCCAGCAGAAGGACAGGAGAGAACACTGAAGCTTTCTTT
d_call: TRBD2; j_call: TRBJ2-1; v_call: TRBV2; clone_size: -; cdr3_aa: CASSPLAGNEQFF; cdr3_nt: TGTGCCAGCAGTCCACTAGCGGGGAATGAGCAGTTCTTC
d_call: -; j_call: TRBJ1-1; v_call: TRBV28; clone_size: -; cdr3_aa: CATKDGGTNTEAFF; cdr3_nt: TGTGCCACCAAGGACGGAGGGACGAACACTGAAGCTTTCTTT
d_call: -; j_call: TRBJ1-1; v_call: TRBV18; clone_size: -; cdr3_aa: CASSRGEGTEAFF; cdr3_nt: TGTGCCAGCTCACGGGGGGAAGGAACTGAAGCTTTCTTT
d_call: -; j_call: TRBJ1-2; v_call: TRBV7-6; clone_size: -; cdr3_aa: CASSLAETAVYGYTF; cdr3_nt: TGTGCCAGCAGCTTAGCGGAGACAGCCGTTTATGGCTACACCTTC
d_call: -; j_call: TRBJ2-1; v_call: TRBV6-5; clone_size: -; cdr3_aa: CASSWRDSYNEQFF; cdr3_nt: TGTGCCAGCAGTTGGCGGGACTCCTACAATGAGCAGTTCTTC
d_call: TRBD1; j_call: TRBJ2-7; v_call: TRBV5-4; clone_size: -; cdr3_aa: CASSHPGQGAYEQYF; cdr3_nt: TGTGCCAGCAGCCATCCGGGACAGGGGGCTTACGAGCAGTACTTC
d_call: -; j_call: TRBJ1-2; v_call: TRBV6-6; clone_size: -; cdr3_aa: CASSPGGTYGYTF; cdr3_nt: TGTGCCAGCAGCCCTGGCGGAACCTATGGCTACACCTTC
d_call: -; j_call: TRBJ1-2; v_call: TRBV4-1; clone_size: -; cdr3_aa: CASSQTTQYFYGYTF; cdr3_nt: TGCGCCAGCAGCCAAACAACACAGTACTTTTATGGCTACACCTTC
d_call: TRBD2; j_call: TRBJ2-2; v_call: TRBV4-1; clone_size: -; cdr3_aa: CASSATSGRTGGELFF; cdr3_nt: TGCGCCAGCAGCGCGACTAGCGGGAGAACCGGCGGGGAGCTGTTTTTT
d_call: -; j_call: TRBJ2-3; v_call: TRBV27; clone_size: -; cdr3_aa: CASSSRRDKADTQYF; cdr3_nt: TGTGCCAGCAGTTCCCGCAGGGACAAGGCAGATACGCAGTATTTT